These T cell receptor beta chains were read from a single sample in a study of T-cell reconstitution after alpha-beta-depleted transplantation in children. MiXCR was run by TCRdb on the PCR reads, yielding one entry per CDR3 protein. Among approximately 980,000 distinct CDR3 sequences listed, about 29% were seen once. Sequencing used PBMCs, mostly from graft donor cells, obtained 360 days after TCRalphabeta/CD19-depleted stem cell transplant. The receptors were gathered from a boy under two years old who had a stem cell transplant for SCID, so the T cells may come from the graft donor. CDR3s include the opening cysteine and the closing phenylalanine or tryptophan. D genes are given only for firm matches. Clone size is given for some rows only: seen once, a few or many times, or a class if the clone is expanded.

TRBJ2-7,few,-,TRBV9,TGTGCCAGCAGCGTAGATCCCACGGGTGAGCAGTACTTC,CASSVDPTGEQYF
TRBJ2-1,few,TRBD2,TRBV18,TGTGCCAGCTCACCAGCTAGCGGGGGATTATACAATGAGCAGTTCTTC,CASSPASGGLYNEQFF
TRBJ1-1,-,-,TRBV6-5,TGTGCCAGCAGTTACCTCCTTACGACGTTTCGTCTAGACACTGAAGCTTTCTTT,CASSYLLTTFRLDTEAFF
TRBJ2-3,many,-,TRBV27,TGTGCCAGCAGTCCGGGACTCCCGTGGAGCACAGATACGCAGTATTTT,CASSPGLPWSTDTQYF
TRBJ1-4,-,-,TRBV11-1,TGTGCCAGCAGCCAAGATCGAAACGGGGTAGTTCCTAAGGAAAAACTGTTTTTT,CASSQDRNGVVPKEKLFF
TRBJ2-2,few,-,TRBV5-1,TGCGCCAGCAGCTTGGTGCGTTCCGGGAGAAACACCGGGGAGCTGTTTTTT,CASSLVRSGRNTGELFF
TRBJ1-1,-,-,TRBV28,TGTGCCAGCAGTTTGCGACAGGCCGGCACTGAAGCTTTCTTT,CASSLRQAGTEAFF
TRBJ1-5,few,TRBD1,TRBV20-1,TGCAGTGCTAGTGGGACAGGGCTTCAGCCCCAGCATTTT,CSASGTGLQPQHF
TRBJ2-2,-,TRBD1,TRBV12-3/TRBV12-4,TGTGCCAGCAGGGGACAGCAAATTAACACCGGGGAGCTGTTTTTT,CASRGQQINTGELFF
TRBJ2-2,few,TRBD2,TRBV5-5,TGTGCCAGCAGTCTGAGTCCTAGCGGGGTTACCGGGGAGCTGTTTTTT,CASSLSPSGVTGELFF
TRBJ2-5,few,-,TRBV4-3,TGCGCCAGCAGCCAAGGCCGTCAGGGATTTGGAGAGACCCAGTACTTC,CASSQGRQGFGETQYF
TRBJ2-2,once,TRBD1,TRBV6-5,TGTGCCAGCAGTTACCAGGACAGGGGAAACGGGGAGCTGTTTTTT,CASSYQDRGNGELFF
TRBJ1-1,-,-,TRBV5-5,TGTGCCAGCAGCTCGACAGGTCGTCACAATGGGAAGAACACTGAAGCTTTCTTT,CASSSTGRHNGKNTEAFF
TRBJ2-5,few,-,TRBV20-1,TGCAGTGCTGACAGTGGAGCTCAAGAGACCCAGTACTTC,CSADSGAQETQYF
TRBJ2-1,-,-,TRBV5-1,TGCGCCAGCAGCTTGAGTAGGGGGGTTGAGCAGTTCTTC,CASSLSRGVEQFF
TRBJ2-1,few,TRBD2,TRBV28,TGTGCCAGCAGTTTCGGGGGGACTTATTACAATGAGCAGTTCTTC,CASSFGGTYYNEQFF
TRBJ2-1,few,TRBD2,TRBV20-1,TGCAGTGCTGGTGACCCCGGGACTAGCTCGTACAATGAGCAGTTCTTC,CSAGDPGTSSYNEQFF
TRBJ2-3,few,-,TRBV5-1,TGCGCCAGCAGCGTACTAGGGGGAGTCGCAGATACGCAGTATTTT,CASSVLGGVADTQYF
TRBJ2-1,few,TRBD2,TRBV7-2,TGTGCCAGCAGCGCCTCTAGCGGGCCCTACAATGAGCAGTTCTTC,CASSASSGPYNEQFF
TRBJ1-5,-,-,TRBV2,TGTGCCAGCCATGGAGGTTCTGGGAATCAGCCCCAGCATTTT,CASHGGSGNQPQHF
TRBJ2-7,-,TRBD1,TRBV30,TGTGCCTGGAGTAGGGACAGGGGATACGAGCAGTACTTC,CAWSRDRGYEQYF
TRBJ1-1,many,-,TRBV5-1,TGCGCCAGCAGCCTCCTCCTGGAGAACACTGAAGCTTTCTTT,CASSLLLENTEAFF
TRBJ1-2,-,TRBD1,TRBV11-2,TGTGCCAGCAGCTTCTTGGGACAGGGAAACTATGGCTACACCTTC,CASSFLGQGNYGYTF
TRBJ2-6,-,TRBD2,TRBV5-1,TGCGCCAGCAGCCTGACTAGCGGGGGCCCTGTCCTGACTTTC,CASSLTSGGPVLTF
TRBJ2-1,-,-,TRBV6-5,TGTGCCAGCAGTTACTTAGGACGGGACTTGAGAAATGAGCAGTTCTTC,CASSYLGRDLRNEQFF
TRBJ2-1,few,-,TRBV6-2/TRBV6-3,TGTGCCAGCAGCCGTCTGGGAAGTGAGCAGTTCTTC,CASSRLGSEQFF
TRBJ1-4,few,TRBD1,TRBV12-3/TRBV12-4,TGTGCCAGCAGACTGGGACAGACAAATGAAAAACTGTTTTTT,CASRLGQTNEKLFF
TRBJ2-1,-,TRBD2,TRBV24-1,TGTGCCACCAGTGATCCAAGGACTAGCGGGGGCCTTCAGTTCTTC,CATSDPRTSGGLQFF
TRBJ2-3,-,TRBD2,TRBV5-1,TGCGCCAGCAGCTTGTGGCGGGGGGACACAGATACGCAGTATTTT,CASSLWRGDTDTQYF
TRBJ2-3,few,TRBD2,TRBV20-1,TGCAGTGCTAGCGAGCGGGGGAGCCTGGGGATCGGGCAGTATTTT,CSASERGSLGIGQYF
TRBJ1-3,-,-,TRBV15,TGTGCCACCAGCCTGGGTGGATCTGGAAACACCATATATTTT,CATSLGGSGNTIYF
TRBJ2-5,-,-,TRBV6-1,TGTGCCTCCAAGGGAACTCCGTACCAAGAGACCCAGTACTTC,CASKGTPYQETQYF
TRBJ2-4,few,-,TRBV12-3/TRBV12-4,TGTGCCAGCAGTTATAGTGACATTCAGTACTTC,CASSYSDIQYF
TRBJ2-3,few,-,TRBV28,TGTGCCAGCAGTCTCGCAGGAGCACGAGTAGATACGCAGTATTTT,CASSLAGARVDTQYF
TRBJ2-1,-,-,TRBV29-1,TGCAGTGTTGGGCCCTATGACAATGAGCAGTTCTTC,CSVGPYDNEQFF
TRBJ1-5,-,-,TRBV27,TGTGCCAGCAGTTTATACTGGGTTAGCAATCAGCCCCAGCATTTT,CASSLYWVSNQPQHF
TRBJ2-1,-,TRBD1,TRBV29-1,TGCAGCGTTGAGGGGGACAGCACCTCCTACAATGAGCAGTTCTTC,CSVEGDSTSYNEQFF
TRBJ2-3,few,TRBD1,TRBV27,TGTGCCAGCAGTTTATCCCCTCGGACAGGGAGGGATACGCAGTATTTT,CASSLSPRTGRDTQYF
TRBJ1-1,-,TRBD1,TRBV3-1,TGTGCCAGCAGCCCGAACAGGGGAGGGCCTTTAAACACTGAAGCTTTCTTT,CASSPNRGGPLNTEAFF
TRBJ1-1,-,-,TRBV7-9,TGTGCCAGCAGCCCCGGACATTCCTGGAACACTGAAGCTTTCTTT,CASSPGHSWNTEAFF
TRBJ1-5,-,-,TRBV3-1,TGTGCCAGCAGCCAAGGTCCCGGGACCGGGGAGCCCCAGCATTTT,CASSQGPGTGEPQHF
TRBJ1-6,-,-,TRBV20-1,TGCAGTGCTCAGAGCTCCTATAATTCACCCCTCCACTTT,CSAQSSYNSPLHF
TRBJ1-3,-,TRBD1,TRBV29-1,TGCAGCGCCCAGACGATGGACAGGGGAGGCTTGGGCACCATATATTTT,CSAQTMDRGGLGTIYF
TRBJ1-2,few,-,TRBV27,TGTGCCAGCAGTTCTAACCAGGGGAAACATGGCTACACCTTC,CASSSNQGKHGYTF
TRBJ2-2,few,-,TRBV5-6,TGTGCCAGCAGCGACACCTGGGGGACCGGGGAGCTGTTTTTT,CASSDTWGTGELFF
TRBJ2-3,few,-,TRBV12-3/TRBV12-4,TGTGCCAGCAGCCCGAGAACAGGGTTCACAGATACGCAGTATTTT,CASSPRTGFTDTQYF
TRBJ1-5,-,-,TRBV20-1,TGCAGTGCTAGAGATCCGGCACAGCCCAATCAGCCCCAGCATTTT,CSARDPAQPNQPQHF